This T cell receptor (beta chain) was obtained from a study of cytomegalovirus exposure and HLA in healthy donors. The study's findings and limits: TCR beta chain V- and J-gene trimming was linked, in a later analysis, to a missense variant in DCLRE1C. Sequencing depth roughly uniform across donors was assumed in presence/absence analyses. The dataset shows that most TCR sequences were rare, while some public TCRs occurred in many donors.

To note about this clone: Its antigen is undetermined.

With 60 Vbeta and 13 Jbeta primers, the PCR was carried out. TCRdb keeps only in-frame clones here, not all; method: immunoSEQ multiplex PCR. The profile shows fewer than 200,000 clones, 80% of them singletons. V lost 9 bases and J 0 bases, leaving 15 bases between the germline ends. The CDR3 has 16 residues. The germline gives CDR1 LNHDA, CDR2 SQIVND (reference sequence). The chain employs TRBV19 and TRBJ1-6, with D perhaps TRBD1 (6 bases). Material: PBMCs. This sequence was found in a man aged 25 to 40 in good health and CMV-seronegative. The CDR3 nucleotides are TGTGCCAGCCGCTTTAGGGGGAACTCCTATAATTCACCCCTCCACTTT. Protein: CASRFRGNSYNSPLHF. The variable domain in full, completed from reference TRBV19 and TRBJ1-6, reads DGGITQSPKYLFRKEGQNVTLSCEQNLNHDAMYWYRQDPGQGLRLIYYSQIVNDFQKGDIAEGYSVSREKKESFPLTVTSAQKNPTAFYLCASRFRGNSYNSPLHFGNGTRLTVT.